A selection of T cell receptor beta chains follows, all from one sample in a study of CD8+ T cells in alopecia areata. Sequencing was performed with immunoSEQ multiplex PCR; in TCRdb, only in-frame clones are kept and a portion is missing. Found here are about 180,000 clones, about 51% of them singletons; the top ten hold 10%. The input for sequencing was CD8+ T cells sorted from blood, taken around week 54, from a patient treated with tofacitinib. The receptor set was obtained from a human donor with alopecia areata. The CDR3 runs from the conserved cysteine through the conserved F or W. Each record gives: CDR3 length, J gene, V gene, CDR3 protein.

>19|TRBJ2-3|TRBV14
CASSQDLLAGTPSTDTQYF
>15|TRBJ2-1|TRBV19
CASSIGTGPYNEQFF
>15|TRBJ1-1|TRBV13
CASSGPTGGNTEAFF
>12|TRBJ2-1|TRBV7-2
CASSLQTNEQFF
>16|TRBJ2-1|TRBV7-9
CASSPIIGGGDNEQFF
>11|TRBJ1-1|TRBV29-1
CSAYVNTEAFF
>15|TRBJ1-4|TRBV25-1
CASSESQGVNEKLFF
>16|TRBJ1-1|TRBV5-6
CASSPGQGAMFTEAFF
>16|TRBJ1-2|TRBV29-1
CSVGPDWTDANYGYTF
>16|TRBJ2-1|TRBV4-1
CASSLRGSGGAHEQFF
>16|TRBJ1-1|TRBV6-5
CASSYSLAYGNTEAFF
>16|TRBJ2-6|TRBV6-4
CASSATLARGANVLTF
>12|TRBJ1-2|TRBV5-6
CASSPQGYGYTF
>13|TRBJ1-5|TRBV6-5
CASSTTGSQPQHF
>13|TRBJ1-5|TRBV10-3
CAIGGTPNQPQHF
>13|TRBJ2-1|TRBV5-4
CASSENPYNEQFF